This T cell receptor beta chain stems from a study of shared clonotypes between healthy human individuals. This table comes from immunoSEQ multiplex PCR, and its TCRdb copy is limited to in-frame clones, with some not included. The sample includes about 2.2 million clones, about 94% seen only once; the top ten take about 1.6%. To note about this clone: Other DNA sequences in the sample encode the same CDR3.

Terminally differentiated effector memory CD45RA+ cells were excluded by CCR7 positive selection of CD45RO-negative cells. The CDR3 spans 14 residues. V was shortened by 1 base and J by 1 base, with 8 bases between the two germline ends. CDR1 is MGHRA, CDR2 YSYEKL, per germline. The V call is TRBV4-1, the J call TRBJ2-7; D might be TRBD1 (6 bases). The TCR comes from a man aged 18-30 years in good health. Some clones in this sample may be carry-over from other donors' samples. Sample: naive CD8+ T cells from PBMCs. The CDR3 reads CASSQGGPSYEQYF. The CDR3 nucleotides are TGCGCCAGCAGCCAAGGGGGGCCTTCCTACGAGCAGTACTTC.